The TCR beta chain under discussion was sequenced for a study of blood T cell repertoires in COVID-19. Study context: T cells, B-cell-depleted T cells, or PBMCs supplied cDNA or gDNA.

TCRdb's copy holds only in-frame clones and misses some; the assay was immunoSEQ multiplex PCR. This sample has around 98,000 clones, with 82% found just once. J gave up 0 bases and V 5 bases, and 6 bases lay outside the gene matches. Germline loops: CDR1 MNHEY, CDR2 SMNVEV (reference sequence). This CDR3 contains 16 residues. The clonotype originates from a man in his sixties or seventies with active or convalescent COVID-19. The rearrangement joins TRBV27 to TRBJ2-2; 7 bases map to TRBD2. The sample consisted of peripheral blood. This CDR3 is CASSPTAGSNTGELFF. CDR3 sequence (DNA): TGTGCCAGCAGTCCCACAGCGGGGTCGAACACCGGGGAGCTGTTTTTT.